This T cell receptor (beta chain) is drawn from a study of shared clonotypes between healthy human individuals. The study's findings and limits: The sole specimen, blood, was sampled, and tissue repertoires likely differ.

Naive CD8 cells lacked CD45RO and underwent positive selection for CCR7, leaving out terminally differentiated effector memory CD45RA+ cells. The repertoire was sequenced with immunoSEQ multiplex PCR; TCRdb's copy has only in-frame clones and lacks some. The sample includes around 2,000,000 clones, 85% to 95% of them seen just once. This clone was seen only once. Its antigen remains unidentified. The material sequenced was naive CD8+ T cells from PBMCs. This clonotype was sampled from a young man in good health. Some clones in this sample may be carry-over from other donors' samples.

The CDR3 nucleotides are TGTGCCAGCAGTTTAGCGACTAGCGGTATCACAGATACGCAGTATTTT. Encoded protein: CASSLATSGITDTQYF. This chain uses TRBV28 with TRBJ2-3; 9 nucleotides line up with TRBD2. V gave up 2 bases and J gave up 2 bases; unmatched junction bases: 5. The CDR3 loop spans 16 amino acids. In germline, CDR1 is MDHEN, CDR2 SYDVKM.